The 30 T cell receptor beta chains in this list originate from one sample, sequenced in a study of cytomegalovirus exposure and HLA in healthy donors. PCR involved 60 Vbeta and 13 Jbeta primers. This table comes from immunoSEQ multiplex PCR, and its TCRdb copy is limited to in-frame clones, with some not included. The sample yields more than 100,000 clones, 80% seen once. Sequencing was done on a sample of PBMCs. All receptors come from a man aged 35 to 55 in good health and CMV-seronegative.

The genes are TRBV15 and TRBJ2-1; no definite D call. The germline V and J ends were trimmed by 0 bases and 1 base, with 10 bases remaining between them. This CDR3 is built from 16 residues. Germline loops: CDR1 LNHNV, CDR2 YYDKDF (reference sequence). The CDR3 sequence: CATSREGATSYNEQFF. CDR3 sequence (DNA): TGTGCCACCAGCAGAGAAGGAGCAACATCCTACAATGAGCAGTTCTTC.

This rearrangement joins TRBV29-1 to TRBJ2-1; 7 bases line up with TRBD1. The germline V gene has CDR1 SQVTM and CDR2 ANQGSEA. This CDR3 contains 13 residues. V was clipped by 6 bases and J by 5 bases; unmatched bases: 7. CDR3 protein: CSVSPTGNNEQFF. The DNA of the CDR3 is TGCAGCGTGTCCCCGACAGGGAACAATGAGCAGTTCTTC.

In its sample, this clone was seen a few times. The rearrangement links TRBV4-2 to TRBJ2-2; 10 nucleotides line up with TRBD2. The CDR3 covers 18 residues. The J segment lost 4 bases and the V segment lost 0 bases, leaving 8 bases of the junction unmatched. CDR1 is LGHNA and CDR2 is YNFKEQ in the germline V gene. The CDR3 DNA sequence: TGTGCCAGCAGCCAAGAGGATACTAGCGGGACTAGCACCGGGGAGCTGTTTTTT. Translating gives CASSQEDTSGTSTGELFF.

This chain links TRBV5-4 with TRBJ2-7; 7 nucleotides align to TRBD2. This CDR3 is built from 14 residues. J was trimmed by 6 bases and V by 4 bases; bases with no gene match: 10. The germline gives CDR1 SGHNT, CDR2 YYREEE (reference sequence). The CDR3, as DNA: TGTGCCAGCAGCCTACTGGGGGGGACCTCCGAGCAGTACTTC. Protein: CASSLLGGTSEQYF.

The rearrangement joins TRBV27 to TRBJ2-3, with TRBD2 as a possible D gene (5 bases). Trimming cost V 2 bases and J 4 bases, with 13 bases left between them. This CDR3 contains 15 residues. Germline V gene lookup returns CDR1 MNHEY and CDR2 SMNVEV (reference sequence). CDR3 loop: CASSLLPSSPDTQYF. In DNA, the CDR3 is TGTGCCAGCAGTTTACTACCGTCTAGCCCAGATACGCAGTATTTT.

The V gene is TRBV10-1, the J gene TRBJ1-1; 10 bases agree with TRBD1. V shed 4 bases and J 0 bases; nucleotides not matched to a gene: 2. Germline-derived CDR1 and CDR2 are WNHNN and SYGVQD (reference sequence). The CDR3 runs to 15 residues. CDR3: CASSGTGGLNTEAFF. The CDR3 region has the DNA TGCGCCAGCAGTGGGACAGGGGGTTTGAACACTGAAGCTTTCTTT.

This clone showed up just a few times. The J gene is TRBJ2-1, the V gene TRBV25-1, with D possibly matching TRBD1 (6 bases). V was pared by 3 bases and J by 0 bases, with 9 bases between. This CDR3 comprises 15 residues. Germline values: CDR1 MGHDK, CDR2 SYGVNS. CDR3 sequence (DNA): TGTGCCAGCAGTGACGGACAGCGCTCCTACAATGAGCAGTTCTTC. Amino acid sequence: CASSDGQRSYNEQFF.

V gene TRBV10-3 combines with J gene TRBJ2-1; 10 bases match TRBD2. The V segment lost 7 bases and the J segment 0 bases; nucleotides outside the gene matches: 3. The germline V gene encodes CDR1 ENHRY and CDR2 SYGVKD. The CDR3 consists of 15 residues. CDR3 DNA sequence: TGTGCCATCACAAAGCGGGAGGGCTCCTACAATGAGCAGTTCTTC. Residues: CAITKREGSYNEQFF.

This CDR3 is CASSLAGGRIGNEQFF. The CDR3 bases are TGTGCCAGCAGCTTAGCGGGGGGCCGTATCGGTAATGAGCAGTTCTTC. The chain is built from TRBV11-2 and TRBJ2-1, with a possible D match to TRBD2 (7 bases). This CDR3 has 16 residues. Trimming left V 1 base short and J 7 bases short, with 17 bases between. The germline gives CDR1 SGHAT, CDR2 FQNNGV.

V usage is TRBV7-9 and J usage is TRBJ2-7; D perhaps matches TRBD2 (7 bases). V lost 4 bases to trimming and J lost 5 bases, with 15 bases between them. Germline V gives CDR1 SEHNR, CDR2 FQNEAQ (reference sequence). The CDR3 length is 14 residues. CDR3 nucleotides: TGTGCCAGCAGCTCCGGGGGGCCCTGGAACGAGCAGTACTTC. This encodes CASSSGGPWNEQYF.

The CDR3 DNA sequence: TGCGCCAGCAGCTCACAGGGGGTCCAAGAGACCCAGTACTTC. This codes for CASSSQGVQETQYF. This sequence joins TRBV5-1 and TRBJ2-5, with 8 bases aligning to TRBD1. The V segment lost 3 bases and the J segment 1 base; nucleotides outside the gene matches: 2. CDR1 and CDR2 (germline): SGHRS, YFSETQ. The CDR3 has 14 amino acids.

The chain employs TRBV7-3 and TRBJ1-1, with 9 bases fitting TRBD1. The CDR3 length is 14 residues. Germline V gene lookup returns CDR1 SGHTA and CDR2 FQGTGA. V was clipped by 5 bases and J by 5 bases; unmatched bases: 6. CDR3: CASSPDRGATEAFF. The CDR3 coding sequence is TGTGCCAGCAGCCCTGACAGGGGGGCTACTGAAGCTTTCTTT.

The chain employs TRBV9 and TRBJ2-1; the match to TRBD2 covers 7 bases. This CDR3 has 15 amino acids. Germline lookup yields CDR1 SGDLS and CDR2 YYNGEE. The V segment lost 2 bases and the J segment 4 bases; nucleotides outside the gene matches: 6. CDR3 DNA: TGTGCCAGCAGCGTGTCCCCTAGCGGTTACAATGAGCAGTTCTTC. The encoded protein is CASSVSPSGYNEQFF.

V gene TRBV19 combines with J gene TRBJ2-5, with TRBD1 identical over 7 bases. This CDR3 contains 14 residues. With V trimmed by 5 bases and J by 2 bases, 5 bases remained unmatched. Looked up from germline, CDR1 is LNHDA and CDR2 is SQIVND (reference sequence). CDR3 sequence: CASSSGDSQETQYF. The CDR3 bases are TGTGCCAGTAGTTCCGGGGACAGTCAAGAGACCCAGTACTTC.

J is TRBJ2-3 and V is TRBV29-1; 7 bases are a match to TRBD2. J was trimmed by 8 bases and V by 6 bases; bases with no gene match: 17. Germline CDR1 and CDR2: SQVTM and ANQGSEA. The CDR3 loop spans 15 amino acids. The CDR3 DNA follows: TGCAGCGTGGGGCGTATCCGACTAGCCTATCTTACGCAGTATTTT. Protein: CSVGRIRLAYLTQYF.

The CDR3 region is CASSSRTGPNTEAFF. The DNA of the CDR3 is TGCGCCAGCAGCTCCAGGACAGGTCCTAACACTGAAGCTTTCTTT. V and J are TRBV5-1 and TRBJ1-1; 7 bases are shared with TRBD1. Trimming removed 3 bases from V and 2 bases from J; junction bases left unmatched: 7. This CDR3 spans 15 amino acids. Germline CDR1 SGHRS, CDR2 YFSETQ.

This clone was observed a few times. V usage is TRBV5-6 and J usage is TRBJ1-6; D perhaps matches TRBD1 (5 bases). V was shortened by 3 bases and J by 3 bases, with 10 bases between the two germline ends. The germline V gene encodes CDR1 SGHDT and CDR2 YYEEEE. The CDR3 extends over 15 amino acids. Written as DNA, the CDR3 is TGTGCCAGCAGCTGGAGCAGGGTCTATAATTCACCCCTCCACTTT. It yields the protein CASSWSRVYNSPLHF.

The chain joins TRBV11-2 to TRBJ2-5; D is possibly TRBD2 (6 bases). The V gene's germline CDR1 is SGHAT and CDR2 FQNNGV. The ends were cut back, 0 bases at V and 4 bases at J, with 15 bases in the middle. CDR3 length: 16 amino acids. The CDR3 is CASSLEGTVGGETQYF. The CDR3 nucleotides are TGTGCCAGCAGCTTAGAGGGGACTGTGGGGGGAGAGACCCAGTACTTC. The full variable domain, with the rest looked up from reference TRBV11-2 and TRBJ2-5, is EAGVAQSPRYKIIEKRQSVAFWCNPISGHATLYWYQQILGQGPKLLIQFQNNGVVDDSQLPKDRFSAERLKGVDSTLKIQPAKLEDSAVYLCASSLEGTVGGETQYFGPGTRLLVL.

This chain connects TRBV2 to TRBJ2-3, with TRBD1 matching 7 bases. J was trimmed by 2 bases and V by 3 bases; bases with no gene match: 8. Germline CDR1 is SNHLY and CDR2 is FYNNEI. This CDR3 is built from 16 residues. The CDR3 DNA reads as TGTGCCAGCAGTGAGAAAACAGGGGTTCCCACAGATACGCAGTATTTT. Translating it yields CASSEKTGVPTDTQYF. The full variable domain, rest sourced from reference TRBV2 and TRBJ2-3, is EPEVTQTPSHQVTQMGQEVILRCVPISNHLYFYWYRQILGQKVEFLVSFYNNEISEKSEIFDDQFSVERPDGSNFTLKIRSTKLEDSAMYFCASSEKTGVPTDTQYFGPGTRLTVL.

This sequence joins TRBV11-2 and TRBJ2-3; 12 nucleotides align to TRBD2. CDR1 is SGHAT, CDR2 FQNNGV, per germline. This CDR3 region has 14 residues. After removal of 5 bases from V and 3 bases from J, the junction contained 0 bases not matched to a gene. CDR3 in amino acids: CASSGLAGTDTQYF. The CDR3 region has the DNA TGTGCCAGCAGCGGACTAGCGGGGACAGATACGCAGTATTTT.

This clone was recorded once. The rearrangement joins TRBV20-1 to TRBJ2-5; D not certain. The CDR3 extends over 10 amino acids. Germline CDR1 is DFQATT and CDR2 is SNEGSKA (reference sequence). Trimming left V 6 bases short and J 2 bases short, with 4 bases between. The chain's CDR3 is CSATQETQYF. For the CDR3, the DNA is TGCAGTGCAACACAAGAGACCCAGTACTTC.

This clone was picked up a small number of times. J is TRBJ1-5 and V is TRBV14, with D unclear. The CDR3 is 16 amino acids. Germline CDR1 SGHDN, CDR2 FVKESK. V was cut by 4 bases and J by 0 bases, with 13 bases left in between. The CDR3 loop reads CASSPSGQNSNQPQHF. The CDR3 coding sequence is TGTGCCAGCAGCCCTTCTGGGCAAAATAGCAATCAGCCCCAGCATTTT. Supplemented by reference TRBV14 and TRBJ1-5, the full variable domain reads EAGVTQFPSHSVIEKGQTVTLRCDPISGHDNLYWYRRVMGKEIKFLLHFVKESKQDESGMPNNRFLAERTGGTYSTLKVQPAELEDSGVYFCASSPSGQNSNQPQHFGDGTRLSIL.

The chain is built from TRBV18 and TRBJ1-2; a weak D match, TRBD1 (6 bases). V lost 3 bases and J 10 bases, leaving 18 bases between the germline ends. CDR1 KGHSH and CDR2 LQKENI come from the germline V gene. CDR3 length: 14 amino acids. CDR3: CASSPLATDSDYTF. The CDR3 nucleotides are TGTGCCAGCTCACCGCTGGCTACGGACAGTGACTACACCTTC.

This clone was picked up one time. The chain uses TRBV29-1 and TRBJ2-3; TRBD1 matches 8 bases. Germline trimming cut 7 bases from V and 5 bases from J; bases unmatched to any gene: 8. Germline V gene sequence: CDR1 SQVTM, CDR2 ANQGSEA. This CDR3 region has 13 residues. Here the CDR3 reads CSERTGIGDTQYF. The CDR3 bases are TGCAGCGAACGGACAGGGATAGGAGATACGCAGTATTTT.

The V and J genes are TRBV13 and TRBJ2-3, with 9 nucleotides matching TRBD2. J was trimmed by 2 bases and V by 5 bases; bases with no gene match: 8. Germline CDR1 and CDR2: PRHDT and FYEKMQ (reference sequence). The CDR3 consists of 16 residues. The CDR3 DNA is TGTGCCAGCAGCCCTGGGGCTAGCGGGGTCACAGATACGCAGTATTTT. Translated: CASSPGASGVTDTQYF.

The chain combines TRBV21-1 with TRBJ2-5; the listed D gene, TRBD1, was not tested against the DNA. TRBV21-1 has pseudogene status. The CDR3 extends over 16 amino acids. CDR3 coding DNA: TGTGCCAGCAGCAAAGGCCGGACAGGGTTAGTGGAGACCCAGTACTTC. Protein: CASSKGRTGLVETQYF.

The rearrangement uses TRBV5-6 and TRBJ2-7, with D possibly being TRBD2 (5 bases). CDR1 and CDR2 (germline): SGHDT, YYEEEE. CDR3 length: 14 amino acids. V gave up 2 bases and J gave up 3 bases, with 12 bases separating them. In nucleotides, the CDR3 is TGTGCCAGCAGCTTATTTGGGGAGTACTACGAGCAGTACTTC. Protein: CASSLFGEYYEQYF.

The chain recombines TRBV5-1 with TRBJ2-2; TRBD2 aligns across 12 bases. Losses at the gene ends were 3 bases for V and 5 bases for J; bases not matched to a gene: 5. Germline V gene sequence: CDR1 SGHRS, CDR2 YFSETQ. This CDR3 is 16 amino acids long. The CDR3 reads CASSWTSGTITGELFF. CDR3 nucleotide sequence: TGCGCCAGCAGCTGGACTAGCGGGACCATTACCGGGGAGCTGTTTTTT.

This sequence joins TRBV11-2 and TRBJ2-7; 11 nucleotides line up with TRBD2. CDR1 and CDR2 from the germline V gene are SGHAT and FQNNGV. The CDR3 totals 16 residues. V trimming: 0 bases; J trimming: 3 bases; junction bases outside the gene matches: 4. Written as DNA, the CDR3 is TGTGCCAGCAGCTTAGAATGGGGGACTAGCGGCTACGAGCAGTACTTC. This gives the protein CASSLEWGTSGYEQYF.

This clone was counted only a few times. This sequence joins TRBV6-1 and TRBJ1-1, with a tentative D call TRBD1 (6 bases). CDR3 length equals 13 residues. The germline CDR1 and CDR2 sequences are MNHNS and SASEGT. Trimming pared 10 bases from V and 2 bases from J, leaving 14 bases between. The CDR3 sequence is CATQTGINTEAFF. DNA of the CDR3: TGTGCCACACAAACAGGGATCAACACTGAAGCTTTCTTT.